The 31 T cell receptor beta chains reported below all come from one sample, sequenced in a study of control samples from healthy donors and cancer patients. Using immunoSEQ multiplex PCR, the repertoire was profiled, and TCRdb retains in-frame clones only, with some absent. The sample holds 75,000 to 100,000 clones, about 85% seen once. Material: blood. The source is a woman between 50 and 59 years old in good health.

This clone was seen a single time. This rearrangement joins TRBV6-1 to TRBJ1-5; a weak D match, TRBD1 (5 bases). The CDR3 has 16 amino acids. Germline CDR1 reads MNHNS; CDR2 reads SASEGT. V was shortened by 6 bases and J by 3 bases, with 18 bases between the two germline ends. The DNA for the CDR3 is TGTGCCAGCAGGGAAAGGTGGGGCGTTGACAATCAGCCCCAGCATTTT. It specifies CASRERWGVDNQPQHF.

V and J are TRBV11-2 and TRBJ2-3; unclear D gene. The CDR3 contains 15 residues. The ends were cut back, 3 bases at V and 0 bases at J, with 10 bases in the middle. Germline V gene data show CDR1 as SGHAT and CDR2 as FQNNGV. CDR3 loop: CASSFGVPSTDTQYF. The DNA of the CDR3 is TGTGCCAGCAGCTTTGGGGTACCTAGCACAGATACGCAGTATTTT.

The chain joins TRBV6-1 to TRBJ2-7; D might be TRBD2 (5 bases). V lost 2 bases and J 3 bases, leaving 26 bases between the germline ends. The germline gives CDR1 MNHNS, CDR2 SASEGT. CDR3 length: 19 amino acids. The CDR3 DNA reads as TGTGCCAGCAGTGAACACTCAGAACTACGACAAAGAGGGTACTACGAGCAGTACTTC. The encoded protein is CASSEHSELRQRGYYEQYF.

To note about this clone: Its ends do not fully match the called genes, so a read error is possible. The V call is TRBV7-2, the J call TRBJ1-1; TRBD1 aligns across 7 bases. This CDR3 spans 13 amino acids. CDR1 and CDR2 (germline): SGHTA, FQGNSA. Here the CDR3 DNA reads TGTGCCAGCCAGGGGGGGTTGAACACTGAAGCTTCCTTT. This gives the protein CASQGGLNTEASF.

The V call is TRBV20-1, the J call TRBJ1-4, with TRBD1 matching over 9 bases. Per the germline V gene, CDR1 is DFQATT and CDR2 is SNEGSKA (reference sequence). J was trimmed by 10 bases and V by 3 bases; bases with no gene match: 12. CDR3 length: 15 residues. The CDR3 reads CSASPPGQGLGKLFF. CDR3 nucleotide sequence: TGCAGTGCTAGTCCGCCGGGACAGGGTCTAGGAAAACTGTTTTTT.

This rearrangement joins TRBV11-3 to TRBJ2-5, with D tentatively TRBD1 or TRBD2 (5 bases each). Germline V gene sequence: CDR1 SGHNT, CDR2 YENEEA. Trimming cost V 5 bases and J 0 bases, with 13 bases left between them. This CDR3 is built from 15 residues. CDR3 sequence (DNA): TGTGCCAGCAGCCTTTCGGGACGTTACCAAGAGACCCAGTACTTC. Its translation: CASSLSGRYQETQYF.

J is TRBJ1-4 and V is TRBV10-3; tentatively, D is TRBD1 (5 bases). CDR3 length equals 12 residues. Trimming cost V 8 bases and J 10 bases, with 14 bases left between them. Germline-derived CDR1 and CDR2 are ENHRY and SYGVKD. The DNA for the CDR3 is TGTGCCATCTCCTCCGGGGCAGTAAAACTGTTTTTT. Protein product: CAISSGAVKLFF.

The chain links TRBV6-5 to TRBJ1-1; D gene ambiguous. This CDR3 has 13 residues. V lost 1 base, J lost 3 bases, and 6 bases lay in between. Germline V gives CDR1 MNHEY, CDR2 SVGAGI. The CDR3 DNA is TGTGCCAGCAGTTACTTGGCATACACTGAAGCTTTCTTT. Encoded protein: CASSYLAYTEAFF.

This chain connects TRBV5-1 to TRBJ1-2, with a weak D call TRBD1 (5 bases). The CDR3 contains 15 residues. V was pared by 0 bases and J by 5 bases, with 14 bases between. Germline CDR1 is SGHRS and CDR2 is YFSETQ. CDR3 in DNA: TGCGCCAGCAGCTTGGGACAGAAGCCGCTTTATGGCTACACCTTC. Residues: CASSLGQKPLYGYTF.

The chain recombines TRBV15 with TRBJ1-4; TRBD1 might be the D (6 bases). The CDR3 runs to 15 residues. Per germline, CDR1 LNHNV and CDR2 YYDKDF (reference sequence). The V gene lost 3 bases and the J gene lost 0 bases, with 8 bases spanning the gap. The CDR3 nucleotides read TGTGCCACCAGCAGGGACAGAGCAACTAATGAAAAACTGTTTTTT. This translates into CATSRDRATNEKLFF.

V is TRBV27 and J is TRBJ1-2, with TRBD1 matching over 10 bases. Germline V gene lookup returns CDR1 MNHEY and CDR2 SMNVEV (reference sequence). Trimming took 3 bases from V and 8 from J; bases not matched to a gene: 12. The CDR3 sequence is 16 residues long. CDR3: CASSFGRDRGVKGYTF. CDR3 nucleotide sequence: TGTGCCAGCAGTTTCGGACGGGACAGGGGAGTGAAAGGCTACACCTTC.

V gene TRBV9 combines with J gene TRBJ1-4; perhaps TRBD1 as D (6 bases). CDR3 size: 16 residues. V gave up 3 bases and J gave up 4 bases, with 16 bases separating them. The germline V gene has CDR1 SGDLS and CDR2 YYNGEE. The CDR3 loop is CASSGDTHWGNEKLFF. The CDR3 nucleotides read TGTGCCAGCAGCGGGGACACCCATTGGGGTAATGAAAAACTGTTTTTT.

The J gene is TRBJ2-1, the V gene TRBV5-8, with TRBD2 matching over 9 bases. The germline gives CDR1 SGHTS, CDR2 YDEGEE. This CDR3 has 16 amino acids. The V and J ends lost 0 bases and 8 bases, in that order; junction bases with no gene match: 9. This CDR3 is CASSLEGGRAEDEQFF. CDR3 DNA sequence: TGTGCCAGCAGCTTGGAGGGCGGGAGGGCCGAAGATGAGCAGTTCTTC. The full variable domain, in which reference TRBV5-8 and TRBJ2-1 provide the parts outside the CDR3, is EAGVTQSPTHLIKTRGQQATLRCSPISGHTSVYWYQQALGLGLQFLLWYDEGEERNRGNFPPRFSGRQFPNYSSELNVNALELEDSALYLCASSLEGGRAEDEQFFGPGTRLTVL.

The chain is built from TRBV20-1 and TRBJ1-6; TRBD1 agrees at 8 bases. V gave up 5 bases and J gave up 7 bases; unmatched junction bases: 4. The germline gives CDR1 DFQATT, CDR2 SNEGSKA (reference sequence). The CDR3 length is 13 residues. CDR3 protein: CSARDRGNSPLHF. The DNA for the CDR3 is TGCAGTGCTCGTGACAGGGGAAATTCACCCCTCCACTTT.

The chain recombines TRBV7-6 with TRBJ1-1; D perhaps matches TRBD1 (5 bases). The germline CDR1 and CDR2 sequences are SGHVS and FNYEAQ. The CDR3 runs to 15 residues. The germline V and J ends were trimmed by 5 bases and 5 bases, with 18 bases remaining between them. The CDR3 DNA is TGTGCCAGCAGCATACGGCGGCAGGGAGGGACTGAAGCTTTCTTT. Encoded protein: CASSIRRQGGTEAFF.

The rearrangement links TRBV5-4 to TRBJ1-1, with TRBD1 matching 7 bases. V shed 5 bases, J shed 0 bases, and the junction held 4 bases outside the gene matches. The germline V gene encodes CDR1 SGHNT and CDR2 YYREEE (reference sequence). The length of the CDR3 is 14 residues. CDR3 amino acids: CASRRDSVNTEAFF. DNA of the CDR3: TGTGCCAGCAGAAGGGACAGCGTGAACACTGAAGCTTTCTTT.

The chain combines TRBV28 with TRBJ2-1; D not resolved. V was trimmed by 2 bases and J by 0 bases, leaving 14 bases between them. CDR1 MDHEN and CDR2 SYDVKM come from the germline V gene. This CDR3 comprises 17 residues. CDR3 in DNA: TGTGCCAGCAGTTTAGGGCGGCTCTACAGCTCCTACAATGAGCAGTTCTTC. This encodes CASSLGRLYSSYNEQFF.

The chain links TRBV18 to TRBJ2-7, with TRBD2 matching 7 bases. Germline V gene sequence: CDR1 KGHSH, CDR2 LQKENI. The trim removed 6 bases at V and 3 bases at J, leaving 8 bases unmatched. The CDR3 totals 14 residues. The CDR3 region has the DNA TGTGCCAGCTCTCCCCTAGCGGAAAGCTACGAGCAGTACTTC. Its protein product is CASSPLAESYEQYF.

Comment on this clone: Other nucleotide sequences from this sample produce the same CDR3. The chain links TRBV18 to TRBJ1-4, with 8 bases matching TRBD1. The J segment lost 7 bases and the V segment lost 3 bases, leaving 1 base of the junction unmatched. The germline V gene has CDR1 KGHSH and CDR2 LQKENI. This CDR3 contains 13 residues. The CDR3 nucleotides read TGTGCCAGCTCACCCGGACAGGGTGAAAAACTGTTTTTT. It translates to CASSPGQGEKLFF.

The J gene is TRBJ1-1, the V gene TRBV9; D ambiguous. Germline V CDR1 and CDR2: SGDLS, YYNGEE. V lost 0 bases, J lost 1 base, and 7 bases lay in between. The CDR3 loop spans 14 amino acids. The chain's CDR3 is CASSVGPWNTEAFF. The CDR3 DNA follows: TGTGCCAGCAGCGTAGGGCCGTGGAACACTGAAGCTTTCTTT.

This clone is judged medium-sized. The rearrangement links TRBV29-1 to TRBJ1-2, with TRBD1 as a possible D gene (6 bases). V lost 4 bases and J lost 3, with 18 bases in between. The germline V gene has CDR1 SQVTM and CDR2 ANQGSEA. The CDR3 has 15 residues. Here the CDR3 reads CSVAGGAVQDYGYTF. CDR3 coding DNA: TGCAGCGTTGCCGGGGGCGCGGTTCAGGACTATGGCTACACCTTC.

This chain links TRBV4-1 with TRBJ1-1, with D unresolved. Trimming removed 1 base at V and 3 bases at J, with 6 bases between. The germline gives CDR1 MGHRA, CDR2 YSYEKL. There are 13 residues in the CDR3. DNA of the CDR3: TGCGCCAGCAGCCAAGCTAGGGACACTGAAGCTTTCTTT. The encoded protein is CASSQARDTEAFF.

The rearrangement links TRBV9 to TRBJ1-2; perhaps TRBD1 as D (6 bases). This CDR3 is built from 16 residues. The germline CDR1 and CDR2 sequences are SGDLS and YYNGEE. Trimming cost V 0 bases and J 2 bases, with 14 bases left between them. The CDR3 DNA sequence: TGTGCCAGCAGCGTAGAAGTGGGGGCGGGAAACTATGGCTACACCTTC. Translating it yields CASSVEVGAGNYGYTF.

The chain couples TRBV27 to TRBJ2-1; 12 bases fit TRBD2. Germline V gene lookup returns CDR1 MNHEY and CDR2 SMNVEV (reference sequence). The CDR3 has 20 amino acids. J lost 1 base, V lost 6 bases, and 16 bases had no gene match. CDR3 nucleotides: TGTGCCAGCAGGGGCAGGGTGGCTAGCGGGAGGGAAGGGTCCTACAATGAGCAGTTCTTC. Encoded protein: CASRGRVASGREGSYNEQFF.

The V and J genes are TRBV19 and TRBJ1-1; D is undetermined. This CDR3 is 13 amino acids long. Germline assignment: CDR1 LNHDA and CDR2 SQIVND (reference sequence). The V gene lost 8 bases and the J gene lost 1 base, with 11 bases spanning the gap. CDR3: CASGYGKNTEAFF. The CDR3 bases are TGTGCCAGTGGATACGGGAAGAACACTGAAGCTTTCTTT.

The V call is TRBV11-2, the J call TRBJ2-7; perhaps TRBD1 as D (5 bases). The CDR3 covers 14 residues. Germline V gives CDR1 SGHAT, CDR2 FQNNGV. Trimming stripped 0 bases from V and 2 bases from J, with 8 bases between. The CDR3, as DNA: TGTGCCAGCAGCTTAGAGGCAGGGCCCTACGAGCAGTACTTC. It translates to CASSLEAGPYEQYF.

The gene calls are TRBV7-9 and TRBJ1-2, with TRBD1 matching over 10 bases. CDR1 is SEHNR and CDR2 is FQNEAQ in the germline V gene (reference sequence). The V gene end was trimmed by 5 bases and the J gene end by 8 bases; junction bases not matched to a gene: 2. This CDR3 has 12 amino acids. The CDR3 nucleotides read TGTGCCAGCAGCCAGGACAGGGGGGGCTACACCTTC. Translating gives CASSQDRGGYTF.

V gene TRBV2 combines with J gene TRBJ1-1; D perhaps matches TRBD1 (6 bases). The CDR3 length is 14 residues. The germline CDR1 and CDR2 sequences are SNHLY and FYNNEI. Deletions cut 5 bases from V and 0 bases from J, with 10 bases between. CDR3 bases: TGTGCCAGCAGTCGACAGGCTATGAACACTGAAGCTTTCTTT. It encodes CASSRQAMNTEAFF.

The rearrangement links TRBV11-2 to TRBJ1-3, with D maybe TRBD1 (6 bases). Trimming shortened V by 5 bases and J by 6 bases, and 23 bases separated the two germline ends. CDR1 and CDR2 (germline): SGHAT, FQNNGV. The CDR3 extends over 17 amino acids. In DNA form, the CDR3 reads TGTGCCAGCAGCCAACGCCCCGGGGGGGCCGCATTAAACACCATATATTTT. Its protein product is CASSQRPGGAALNTIYF.

CDR3 sequence (DNA): TGCAGCGCCTCGGACTTGGCGGGGGCCTCCTACAATGAGCAGTTCTTC. Translation: CSASDLAGASYNEQFF. The V and J genes are TRBV29-1 and TRBJ2-1; weak D call: TRBD2 (7 bases). From germline, CDR1 is SQVTM and CDR2 ANQGSEA. V lost 7 bases, J lost 0 bases, and 19 bases lay in between. This CDR3 has 16 amino acids.

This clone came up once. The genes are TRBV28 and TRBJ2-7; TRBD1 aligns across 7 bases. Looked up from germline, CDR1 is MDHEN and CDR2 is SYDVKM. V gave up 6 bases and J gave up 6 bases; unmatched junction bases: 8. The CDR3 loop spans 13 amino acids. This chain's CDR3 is CASSLGQVGEQYF. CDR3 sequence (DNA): TGTGCCAGCAGCCTCGGACAGGTAGGCGAGCAGTACTTC.